What follows are 10 T cell receptor beta chains derived from one specimen sequenced in a study of blood T cell repertoires in COVID-19. The assay was immunoSEQ multiplex PCR, and TCRdb's table has in-frame clones only and misses some. The top ten clones hold 15% to 20% of a sample with around 130,000 clones, roughly 78% of them seen once. The sequenced sample was peripheral blood. The receptors shown here come from a man between 60 and 75 years old with active or convalescent COVID-19.

The J gene is TRBJ2-1, the V gene TRBV7-3; D uncertain. The ends were cut back, 5 bases at V and 5 bases at J, with 10 bases in the middle. This CDR3 comprises 13 residues. Germline V gene sequence: CDR1 SGHTA, CDR2 FQGTGA. The DNA of the CDR3 is TGTGCCAGCAGCCCCGGGTCAAACAATGAGCAGTTCTTC. Residues: CASSPGSNNEQFF. Together with reference TRBV7-3 and TRBJ2-1, the CDR3 gives the full variable domain: GAGVSQTPSNKVTEKGKYVELRCDPISGHTALYWYRQSLGQGPEFLIYFQGTGAADDSGLPNDRFFAVRPEGSVSTLKIQRTERGDSAVYLCASSPGSNNEQFFGPGTRLTVL.

The rearrangement links TRBV18 to TRBJ1-1; possible D gene TRBD1, 6 bases. Germline CDR1 is KGHSH and CDR2 is LQKENI. This CDR3 is 14 amino acids long. Trimming left V 2 bases short and J 8 bases short, with 15 bases between. CDR3 protein: CASSPTNRDREAFF. The CDR3, as DNA: TGTGCCAGCTCACCAACTAACAGGGATAGGGAAGCTTTCTTT.

This clone appeared a single time. The rearrangement joins TRBV6-2 or TRBV6-3 to TRBJ1-1; D remains unclear. There are 13 residues in the CDR3. Trimming cost V 6 bases and J 4 bases, with 12 bases left between them. Per the germline V gene, CDR1 is MNHEY and CDR2 is SVGEGT. The CDR3 nucleotides are TGTGCCAGCAGCCTCGCACTCCTCACTGAAGCTTTCTTT. Translating it yields CASSLALLTEAFF.

The chain links TRBV6-2 or TRBV6-3 to TRBJ1-3, with D tentatively TRBD1 (5 bases). The CDR3 loop spans 15 amino acids. Trimming pared 3 bases from V and 4 bases from J, leaving 13 bases between. The germline CDR1 and CDR2 sequences are MNHEY and SVGEGT. The chain's CDR3 is CASSYAGPLGNTIYF. The CDR3 DNA is TGTGCCAGCAGTTATGCGGGGCCTCTCGGAAACACCATATATTTT.

The chain has TRBV4-2 and TRBJ2-3; TRBD1 matches at 8 bases. V lost 4 bases and J lost 4; bases outside the gene matches: 4. From germline, CDR1 is LGHNA and CDR2 YNFKEQ. This CDR3 comprises 14 residues. CDR3: CASSLWTGPDTQYF. The CDR3 bases are TGTGCCAGCAGCCTATGGACAGGGCCAGATACGCAGTATTTT.

V usage is TRBV5-1 and J usage is TRBJ2-1; 7 nucleotides align to TRBD1. CDR3 length: 14 residues. V gave up 0 bases and J gave up 5 bases; unmatched junction bases: 2. The germline gives CDR1 SGHRS, CDR2 YFSETQ. The CDR3 coding sequence is TGCGCCAGCAGCTTGGGGGACAGCCACAATGAGCAGTTCTTC. It encodes CASSLGDSHNEQFF. Drawing the rest from reference TRBV5-1 and TRBJ2-1, the complete variable domain is KAGVTQTPRYLIKTRGQQVTLSCSPISGHRSVSWYQQTPGQGLQFLFEYFSETQRNKGNFPGRFSGRQFSNSRSEMNVSTLELGDSALYLCASSLGDSHNEQFFGPGTRLTVL.

The chain is built from TRBV4-2 and TRBJ1-6, with unresolved D. The CDR3 extends over 15 amino acids. The germline V and J ends were trimmed by 5 bases and 7 bases, with 15 bases remaining between them. Germline CDR1 reads LGHNA; CDR2 reads YNFKEQ. Here the CDR3 reads CASSSGVDGNSPLHF. CDR3 bases: TGTGCCAGCAGCTCCGGGGTGGACGGGAATTCACCCCTCCACTTT.

The chain joins TRBV3-1 (or the pseudogene TRBV3-2) to TRBJ2-7; 11 bases fit TRBD2. CDR3 length equals 14 residues. Per germline, CDR1 LGHDT and CDR2 YNNKEL (reference sequence). V trimming: 5 bases; J trimming: 1 base; junction bases outside the gene matches: 1. CDR3 in amino acids: CASSGLAGSYEQYF. CDR3 DNA: TGTGCCAGCAGCGGACTAGCGGGTTCCTACGAGCAGTACTTC.

The table lists this clone with a count of one. The chain has TRBV5-4 and TRBJ2-5, with D possibly being TRBD1 (6 bases). CDR3 length: 19 amino acids. Germline lookup yields CDR1 SGHNT and CDR2 YYREEE (reference sequence). Trimming left V 0 bases short and J 5 bases short, with 26 bases between. The CDR3 sequence: CASSLAAGVSGVLSETQYF. The CDR3 DNA follows: TGTGCCAGCAGCTTGGCGGCAGGGGTCAGTGGTGTTCTGTCGGAGACCCAGTACTTC.

This clone was seen a few times. The V call is TRBV20-1, the J call TRBJ2-1; 7 bases match TRBD2. The CDR3 extends over 11 amino acids. Germline values: CDR1 DFQATT, CDR2 SNEGSKA (reference sequence). The CDR3 sequence: CIKRRGNEQFF. The CDR3 DNA reads TGCATCAAGAGGCGGGGGAATGAGCAGTTCTTC.